These 3 T cell receptor beta chains were all obtained from the same sample, sequenced in a study of beta chain features in type 1 diabetes (dated by TCRdb to between 2017 and 2018). To prepare the library, the immunoSEQ multiplex PCR assay was applied. The entire isolated RNA was reverse transcribed using the High Capacity cDNA Reverse Transcription Kit, and thus expressed TCRB transcripts were sequenced. Not all clones reach the TCRdb copy of this immuneACCESS table, which keeps in-frame sequences only. Checked studies attribute under half of the gap to unresolved V genes and leave the rest unexplained. Across this sample there are under 500,000 clones, with around 30% seen only once. The leading ten clones occupy about 0.065% of the sample. The specimen was naive CD4+ T cells from blood. Explained via the paper, the cell subset or site label denotes: true naive CD4+ T cells. These receptors were taken from a man aged 18 to 29 in good health.

This clone has only a few counts. The rearrangement links TRBV7-9 to TRBJ1-2; the D gene is possibly TRBD1 (6 bases). V dropped 4 bases and J dropped 7 bases, with 16 bases sitting between them. The CDR3 runs to 14 residues. The germline V gene has CDR1 SEHNR and CDR2 FQNEAQ (reference sequence). The CDR3 DNA reads TGTGCCAGCAGCTCGGGACACACATTGGGTGGCTACACCTTC. Translation: CASSSGHTLGGYTF. The full variable domain, completed using reference TRBV7-9 and TRBJ1-2, is DTGVSQNPRHKITKRGQNVTFRCDPISEHNRLYWYRQTLGQGPEFLTYFQNEAQLEKSRLLSDRFSAERPKGSFSTLEIQRTEQGDSAMYLCASSSGHTLGGYTFGSGTRLTVV.

This clone was seen a handful of times. The junction does not match germline at one end; this may be a read error. The V call is TRBV10-3, the J call TRBJ2-5; 11 bases fit TRBD2. The CDR3 is made up of 14 amino acids. Per germline, CDR1 ENHRY and CDR2 SYGVKD. The chain's CDR3 is CATSRTSGQETQYF. The DNA of the CDR3 is TGTGCCACCAGTAGGACTAGCGGGCAAGAGACCCAGTACTTC.

The chain recombines TRBV19 with TRBJ2-1; no firm D call. This CDR3 spans 13 amino acids. From germline, CDR1 is LNHDA and CDR2 SQIVND (reference sequence). V was trimmed by 2 bases and J by 6 bases, leaving 8 bases between them. CDR3 region: CASSISWGNEQFF. The CDR3, as DNA: TGTGCCAGTAGTATAAGTTGGGGCAATGAGCAGTTCTTC. Full variable domain (rest looked up from reference TRBV19 and TRBJ2-1): DGGITQSPKYLFRKEGQNVTLSCEQNLNHDAMYWYRQDPGQGLRLIYYSQIVNDFQKGDIAEGYSVSREKKESFPLTVTSAQKNPTAFYLCASSISWGNEQFFGPGTRLTVL.